The 31 T cell receptor beta chains below come from one sample, sequenced in a study of blood T cell repertoires in COVID-19. Some clones are missing from TCRdb's copy, which holds only in-frame ones; the method was immunoSEQ multiplex PCR. The sample has 310,000 or so clones, 87% seen once. The source material was PBMCs or T cells enriched from blood (not recorded which). The source is a woman aged 30 to 39 who had recovered from COVID-19.

The chain links TRBV7-9 to TRBJ2-7; TRBD1 matches at 9 bases. V lost 4 bases and J lost 2; bases outside the gene matches: 3. This CDR3 contains 14 residues. CDR1 SEHNR and CDR2 FQNEAQ come from the germline V gene (reference sequence). CDR3 amino acids: CASSSTGGPYEQYF. Here the CDR3 DNA reads TGTGCCAGCAGCTCGACAGGGGGACCCTACGAGCAGTACTTC.

This chain joins TRBV5-5 and TRBJ1-1, with D perhaps matching TRBD1 (5 bases). This CDR3 has 15 amino acids. Germline V gene data show CDR1 as SGHKS and CDR2 as YYEKEE (reference sequence). Trimming shortened V by 4 bases and J by 4 bases, and 17 bases separated the two germline ends. In DNA form, the CDR3 reads TGTGCCAGCAGCCGGGCCAAGACGGGGGGCACTGAAGCTTTCTTT. The encoded protein is CASSRAKTGGTEAFF.

V gene TRBV4-2 combines with J gene TRBJ2-4; 13 bases align to TRBD2. The germline gives CDR1 LGHNA, CDR2 YNFKEQ. The CDR3 runs to 19 residues. The V segment lost 4 bases and the J segment 0 bases; nucleotides outside the gene matches: 9. In nucleotides, the CDR3 is TGTGCCAGCAGCCGGCTTGGGACTAGCGGGGATCTAGCCAAAAACATTCAGTACTTC. It translates to CASSRLGTSGDLAKNIQYF.

V and J are TRBV11-2 and TRBJ2-4, with 9 nucleotides matching TRBD2. This CDR3 contains 14 residues. Germline assignment: CDR1 SGHAT and CDR2 FQNNGV. V lost 5 bases to trimming and J lost 4 bases; unmatched junction nucleotides: 3. CDR3 region: CASSRLAGKNIQYF. The CDR3 DNA sequence: TGTGCCAGCAGCCGGCTAGCGGGGAAAAACATTCAGTACTTC.

The gene calls are TRBV5-1 and TRBJ2-2; TRBD1 agrees at 10 bases. CDR1 and CDR2 (germline): SGHRS, YFSETQ. The CDR3 runs 14 residues. V was clipped by 4 bases and J by 3 bases; unmatched bases: 0. The CDR3 protein is CASSGTGDTGELFF. The CDR3 DNA reads TGCGCCAGCAGCGGGACAGGGGACACCGGGGAGCTGTTTTTT.

The CDR3 loop reads CAWSRGQPGYTF. Here the CDR3 DNA reads TGTGCCTGGAGCCGGGGACAACCGGGCTACACCTTC. The chain uses TRBV30 and TRBJ1-2; TRBD1 is a possible D gene (6 bases). The CDR3 covers 12 residues. The V end was cut by 3 bases, the J end by 8 bases, with 13 bases between. Germline CDR1 GTSNPN, CDR2 SVGIG (reference sequence).

The gene calls are TRBV5-4 and TRBJ1-2; no clear D. CDR1 is SGHNT, CDR2 YYREEE, per germline (reference sequence). The CDR3 runs to 11 residues. V lost 5 bases and J 1 base, leaving 3 bases between the germline ends. In nucleotides, the CDR3 is TGTGCCAGCAGTAATAACTATGGCTACACCTTC. Translation: CASSNNYGYTF.

The V call is TRBV2, the J call TRBJ2-7; possibly TRBD1 for D (6 bases). The CDR3 length is 14 residues. Deletions cut 11 bases from V and 2 bases from J, with 19 bases between. CDR1 and CDR2 from the germline V gene are SNHLY and FYNNEI. The chain's CDR3 is CAATGTGLAYEQYF. Here the CDR3 DNA reads TGTGCCGCCACGGGAACAGGGCTCGCCTACGAGCAGTACTTC.

The J gene is TRBJ2-3, the V gene TRBV5-4, with TRBD2 identical over 11 bases. V trimming: 3 bases; J trimming: 4 bases; junction bases outside the gene matches: 7. The CDR3 is 16 amino acids. Germline assignment: CDR1 SGHNT and CDR2 YYREEE (reference sequence). The CDR3: CASSSPGLAAPDTQYF. CDR3 DNA sequence: TGTGCCAGCAGCTCCCCGGGACTAGCGGCGCCAGATACGCAGTATTTT.

The gene calls are TRBV7-2 and TRBJ1-5, with 8 positions matching TRBD1. After removal of 2 bases from V and 2 bases from J, the junction contained 5 bases not matched to a gene. Germline CDR1 and CDR2: SGHTA and FQGNSA. The CDR3 loop spans 16 amino acids. The CDR3, as DNA: TGTGCCAGCAGCTTACCCCAGGGACAGGGCAATCAGCCCCAGCATTTT. It encodes CASSLPQGQGNQPQHF. The full variable domain, with the rest looked up from reference TRBV7-2 and TRBJ1-5, is GAGVSQSPSNKVTEKGKDVELRCDPISGHTALYWYRQSLGQGLEFLIYFQGNSAPDKSGLPSDRFSAERTGGSVSTLTIQRTQQEDSAVYLCASSLPQGQGNQPQHFGDGTRLSIL.

This rearrangement joins TRBV14 to TRBJ1-2; 9 bases fit TRBD1. The CDR3 sequence is 15 residues long. V was pared by 6 bases and J by 5 bases, with 10 bases of the junction left unmatched. Germline assignment: CDR1 SGHDN and CDR2 FVKESK. CDR3 protein: CASSPDRGAIYGYTF. For the CDR3, the DNA is TGTGCCAGCAGTCCAGACAGGGGGGCGATTTATGGCTACACCTTC. The whole variable domain, filled in from reference TRBV14 and TRBJ1-2, reads EAGVTQFPSHSVIEKGQTVTLRCDPISGHDNLYWYRRVMGKEIKFLLHFVKESKQDESGMPNNRFLAERTGGTYSTLKVQPAELEDSGVYFCASSPDRGAIYGYTFGSGTRLTVV.

This clone was found once. The V and J genes are TRBV30 and TRBJ1-2; TRBD1 might be the D (5 bases). In germline, CDR1 is GTSNPN, CDR2 SVGIG (reference sequence). Trimming pared 5 bases from V and 3 bases from J, leaving 19 bases between. There are 15 residues in the CDR3. DNA for the CDR3: TGTGCCTGGCAGGGTGGGCCCCAGGGTCACTATGGCTACACCTTC. Its protein product is CAWQGGPQGHYGYTF. The variable domain in full, with the rest retrieved from reference TRBV30 and TRBJ1-2, is SQTIHQWPATLVQPVGSPLSLECTVEGTSNPNLYWYRQAAGRGLQLLFYSVGIGQISSEVPQNLSASRPQDRQFILSSKKLLLSDSGFYLCAWQGGPQGHYGYTFGSGTRLTVV.

The V and J genes are TRBV10-3 and TRBJ2-2; D remains unclear. V was pared by 10 bases and J by 0 bases, with 12 bases between. The CDR3 has 14 amino acids. Germline V gene sequence: CDR1 ENHRY, CDR2 SYGVKD. CDR3 residues: CATKTNPNTGELFF. In DNA form, the CDR3 reads TGTGCCACAAAGACAAACCCGAACACCGGGGAGCTGTTTTTT.

V gene TRBV30 combines with J gene TRBJ1-2; no definite D call. The CDR3 has 16 amino acids. Trimming took 2 bases from V and 3 from J, leaving 19 bases between them. Germline values: CDR1 GTSNPN, CDR2 SVGIG (reference sequence). The CDR3 loop is CAWSRRRLDYYYGYTF. In DNA form, the CDR3 reads TGTGCCTGGAGTAGGAGGCGTTTAGACTACTACTATGGCTACACCTTC.

The chain couples TRBV30 to TRBJ1-3; TRBD1 matches 8 bases. CDR1 and CDR2 from the germline V gene are GTSNPN and SVGIG (reference sequence). V lost 4 bases and J lost 4; bases outside the gene matches: 12. This CDR3 contains 16 residues. DNA for the CDR3: TGTGCCTGGAAAATGGGGACAGGTCTATTGGGAAACACCATATATTTT. Its translation is CAWKMGTGLLGNTIYF.

The CDR3 sequence is CASSEGARYGYTF. CDR3 DNA: TGTGCCAGCAGTGAAGGGGCTCGATATGGCTACACCTTC. The chain uses TRBV25-1 and TRBJ1-2, with a weak D call TRBD1 (5 bases). This CDR3 region has 13 residues. Germline V gene data show CDR1 as MGHDK and CDR2 as SYGVNS. V lost 2 bases to trimming and J lost 5 bases, with 9 bases between them.

The chain is built from TRBV7-8 and TRBJ1-5, with TRBD1 as a possible D gene (6 bases). Germline V CDR1 and CDR2: SGHVS, FQNEAQ. This CDR3 spans 14 amino acids. Deletions cut 5 bases from V and 10 bases from J, with 18 bases between. The CDR3 sequence: CASSTRDMGIPQHF. The CDR3, as DNA: TGTGCCAGCAGCACCCGGGACATGGGAATTCCCCAGCATTTT.

This chain uses TRBV27 with TRBJ2-7; tentative D call: TRBD1 (6 bases). Germline V CDR1 and CDR2: MNHEY, SMNVEV (reference sequence). The CDR3 consists of 13 residues. The ends were cut back, 5 bases at V and 4 bases at J, with 12 bases in the middle. The CDR3 sequence: CASSPWDKYEQYF. CDR3 DNA: TGTGCCAGCAGTCCTTGGGACAAATACGAGCAGTACTTC.

CDR3 loop: CASSQVGDTQYF. The CDR3 DNA follows: TGCGCCAGCAGCCAAGTTGGCGATACGCAGTATTTT. The chain joins TRBV4-3 to TRBJ2-3; D unresolved. Germline V CDR1 and CDR2: LGHNA, YSLEER. V shed 1 base and J shed 6 bases, with 5 bases lying between them. The CDR3 spans 12 residues.

V gene TRBV5-1 combines with J gene TRBJ2-1, with 11 nucleotides matching TRBD2. J was trimmed by 6 bases and V by 3 bases; bases with no gene match: 5. In germline, CDR1 is SGHRS, CDR2 YFSETQ. The CDR3 runs 15 residues. The CDR3 DNA sequence: TGCGCCAGCAGCTCCACTAGCGGGGGTCTCAATGAGCAGTTCTTC. Amino acids: CASSSTSGGLNEQFF. Drawing the rest from reference TRBV5-1 and TRBJ2-1, the complete variable domain is KAGVTQTPRYLIKTRGQQVTLSCSPISGHRSVSWYQQTPGQGLQFLFEYFSETQRNKGNFPGRFSGRQFSNSRSEMNVSTLELGDSALYLCASSSTSGGLNEQFFGPGTRLTVL.

The V call is TRBV30, the J call TRBJ1-3; 7 nucleotides line up with TRBD1. Germline values: CDR1 GTSNPN, CDR2 SVGIG (reference sequence). This CDR3 has 14 residues. Trimming at V came to 2 bases and at J to 1 base, leaving 2 bases not matched to a gene. The CDR3 is CAWSIQGSGNTIYF. In nucleotides, the CDR3 is TGTGCCTGGAGTATACAGGGGTCTGGAAACACCATATATTTT.

The V and J genes are TRBV7-2 and TRBJ2-6; D gene unclear. Germline loops: CDR1 SGHTA, CDR2 FQGNSA. V gave up 1 base and J gave up 7 bases, with 8 bases separating them. This CDR3 has 14 amino acids. The CDR3 here is CASSLEPTANVLTF. CDR3 coding DNA: TGTGCCAGCAGCTTAGAGCCAACCGCCAACGTCCTGACTTTC.

This clone was detected once. The rearrangement joins TRBV3-1 (or the pseudogene TRBV3-2) to TRBJ1-2; 7 positions match TRBD1. V was pared by 5 bases and J by 5 bases, with 8 bases of the junction left unmatched. Per the germline V gene, CDR1 is LGHDT and CDR2 is YNNKEL (reference sequence). The CDR3 contains 14 residues. CDR3 amino acids: CASSVQGSGYGYTF. DNA for the CDR3: TGTGCCAGCAGCGTACAGGGGAGCGGGTATGGCTACACCTTC.

This clone was seen only once. The chain is built from TRBV3-1 (or the pseudogene TRBV3-2) and TRBJ1-1; D unresolved. Trimming removed 0 bases from V and 0 bases from J, with 11 bases in between. Germline V CDR1 and CDR2: LGHDT, YNNKEL (reference sequence). The CDR3 contains 16 residues. CDR3 DNA: TGTGCCAGCAGCCAAGATCGGGTGAGGCTGAACACTGAAGCTTTCTTT. It is translated as CASSQDRVRLNTEAFF.

V is TRBV5-1 and J is TRBJ2-1, with D possibly matching TRBD2 (5 bases). CDR1 SGHRS and CDR2 YFSETQ come from the germline V gene. The CDR3 is 13 residues long. Trimming took off 5 bases at V and 9 bases at J, with 15 bases between the two ends. The CDR3: CASSHGEAGEQFF. In DNA, the CDR3 is TGCGCCAGCAGTCATGGTGAGGCGGGTGAGCAGTTCTTC.

The rearrangement links TRBV19 to TRBJ1-2; 9 bases agree with TRBD1. Losses at the gene ends were 1 base for V and 13 bases for J; bases not matched to a gene: 10. The CDR3 loop spans 14 amino acids. Germline lookup yields CDR1 LNHDA and CDR2 SQIVND (reference sequence). DNA for the CDR3: TGTGCCAGTAGTATAGTGGACAGGGGCGCCGGGGGCACCTTC. Protein product: CASSIVDRGAGGTF.

This clone showed up just once. The genes are TRBV7-9 and TRBJ2-7; 9 nucleotides agree with TRBD1. The V gene end was trimmed by 6 bases and the J gene end by 5 bases; junction bases not matched to a gene: 14. The CDR3 contains 16 residues. CDR1 is SEHNR and CDR2 is FQNEAQ in the germline V gene (reference sequence). The CDR3 reads CASSPRLRTGVHEQYF. The CDR3 bases are TGTGCCAGCAGTCCAAGACTACGGACAGGGGTGCACGAGCAGTACTTC.

The rearrangement uses TRBV24-1 and TRBJ1-2, with 9 bases matching TRBD1. Trimming took 6 bases from V and 8 from J; bases not matched to a gene: 9. CDR3 length equals 14 residues. Germline V CDR1 and CDR2: KGHDR, SFDVKD. The CDR3 spells CATSPGTGTAGYTF. The CDR3 nucleotides read TGTGCCACCAGTCCCGGGACAGGGACGGCCGGCTACACCTTC.

In its sample, this clone was seen once. This chain connects TRBV11-2 to TRBJ1-2; possible D gene TRBD1, 6 bases. Trimming left V 5 bases short and J 2 bases short, with 9 bases between. Per germline, CDR1 SGHAT and CDR2 FQNNGV. The CDR3 contains 13 residues. The CDR3 loop reads CASSPTGNYGYTF. The CDR3 nucleotides are TGTGCCAGCAGCCCCACAGGGAACTATGGCTACACCTTC.

The V call is TRBV3-1 (or the pseudogene TRBV3-2), the J call TRBJ1-1, with D maybe TRBD1 (6 bases). The CDR3 consists of 15 residues. Germline V gene lookup returns CDR1 LGHDT and CDR2 YNNKEL (reference sequence). Trimming removed 4 bases from V and 4 bases from J, with 16 bases in between. CDR3 amino acids: CASSRAGAEVTEAFF. The CDR3 DNA reads TGTGCCAGCAGCCGGGCAGGGGCGGAGGTCACTGAAGCTTTCTTT.

This chain links TRBV11-2 with TRBJ2-7, with 7 bases that match TRBD2. The CDR3 loop spans 15 amino acids. Trimming at V came to 0 bases and at J to 6 bases, leaving 8 bases not matched to a gene. The germline CDR1 and CDR2 sequences are SGHAT and FQNNGV. The CDR3 sequence: CASSLEGGKMFEQYF. CDR3 DNA sequence: TGTGCCAGCAGCTTAGAGGGGGGGAAGATGTTCGAGCAGTACTTC.